Listed below are T cell receptor beta chains from one sample, sequenced in a study of T cell responses to AZD1222 COVID-19 vaccine. Produced via immunoSEQ multiplex PCR; TCRdb's table is partial and in-frame only. The table includes some 69,000 clones, over 75% detected once. Source: peripheral blood, taken on day 0 of AZD1222 vaccination. These receptors were taken from an adult in good health. Each CDR3 is given with its conserved first and last residue. The D gene is left open where the match is weak. The size field is filled for only some rows; it gives once, few, many or a size class.

>NA|TRBV5-1|NA|TRBJ1-4
CASSRGLDEKLFF
TGCGCCAGCAGCCGGGGTCTTGATGAAAAACTGTTTTTT
>NA|TRBV9|NA|TRBJ1-5
CASSVSDYQPQHF
TGTGCCAGCAGCGTAAGCGATTATCAGCCCCAGCATTTT
>once|TRBV7-2|NA|TRBJ2-5
CASSFYETQYF
TGTGCCAGCAGCTTTTATGAGACCCAGTACTTC
>once|TRBV7-9|NA|TRBJ1-6
CASSPQGSPLHF
TGTGCCAGCAGCCCCCAGGGGTCGCCCCTCCACTTT
>NA|TRBV6-5|TRBD2|TRBJ2-1
CASSLSGGPNNEQFF
TGTGCCAGCAGCCTATCGGGGGGACCAAACAATGAGCAGTTCTTC
>NA|TRBV2|NA|TRBJ1-4
CASSELQGVGTNEKLFF
TGTGCCAGCAGTGAACTACAGGGCGTCGGAACTAATGAAAAACTGTTTTTT
>NA|TRBV28|TRBD1|TRBJ1-4
CASSLYAGTGAEKLFF
TGTGCCAGCAGTTTATACGCCGGGACAGGGGCCGAAAAACTGTTTTTT
>NA|TRBV5-1|NA|TRBJ2-1
CASSLEMSSYNEQFF
TGCGCCAGCAGCTTGGAGATGAGCTCCTACAATGAGCAGTTCTTC
>NA|TRBV7-3|TRBD1|TRBJ2-7
CASSRTGGYEQYF
TGTGCCAGCAGCCGGACAGGGGGCTACGAGCAGTACTTC
>NA|TRBV4-1|NA|TRBJ2-5
CASSQDLRGETQYF
TGCGCCAGCAGCCAAGACCTTAGGGGGGAGACCCAGTACTTC
>NA|TRBV19|NA|TRBJ1-6
CASSTGRGSLLHF
TGTGCCAGTAGTACTGGACGAGGATCTCTCCTCCACTTT
>NA|TRBV6-2/TRBV6-3|NA|TRBJ2-5
CASSYRRGQETQYF
TGTGCCAGCAGTTATCGCCGTGGCCAGGAGACCCAGTACTTC
>NA|TRBV19|TRBD1|TRBJ1-4
CASSPQTGGEKLFF
TGTGCCAGTAGCCCGCAGACAGGGGGAGAAAAACTGTTTTTT
>NA|TRBV3-1/TRBV3-2|TRBD1|TRBJ2-2
CASSQEGLAGGGTGELFF
TGTGCCAGCAGCCAAGAAGGCCTGGCAGGGGGCGGGACCGGGGAGCTGTTTTTT
>once|TRBV7-3|NA|TRBJ1-1
CASSLYPGNTEAFF
TGTGCCAGCAGCTTATATCCGGGCAACACTGAAGCTTTCTTT
>NA|TRBV14|TRBD1|TRBJ1-2
CASTQLGQGRGYTF
TGTGCCAGCACCCAATTGGGACAGGGTCGTGGCTACACCTTC
>NA|TRBV5-1|NA|TRBJ1-5
CASSFSGEGNQPQHF
TGCGCCAGCAGCTTCAGCGGGGAGGGCAATCAGCCCCAGCATTTT